The entry below describes one T cell receptor (beta chain). This sample was included in a study of T cell clones after liver transplantation. Produced via immunoSEQ multiplex PCR; TCRdb's table is partial and in-frame only. The sample shows 40,000 to 65,000 clones, about 81% of them seen only once. This specimen was CD4+ T cells from blood, taken before liver transplant. This TCR came from a human donor who received a liver transplant.

In DNA, the CDR3 is TGTGCCAGCAGCCAACAGGGGGGAACTAATGAAAAACTGTTTTTT. Encoded protein: CASSQQGGTNEKLFF. The chain is built from TRBV6-6 and TRBJ1-4; 8 nucleotides agree with TRBD1. With 6 bases clipped from V and 1 base from J, the junction kept 4 bases outside the gene matches. CDR3 length: 15 amino acids. Germline CDR1 MNHNY, CDR2 SVGAGI (reference sequence).